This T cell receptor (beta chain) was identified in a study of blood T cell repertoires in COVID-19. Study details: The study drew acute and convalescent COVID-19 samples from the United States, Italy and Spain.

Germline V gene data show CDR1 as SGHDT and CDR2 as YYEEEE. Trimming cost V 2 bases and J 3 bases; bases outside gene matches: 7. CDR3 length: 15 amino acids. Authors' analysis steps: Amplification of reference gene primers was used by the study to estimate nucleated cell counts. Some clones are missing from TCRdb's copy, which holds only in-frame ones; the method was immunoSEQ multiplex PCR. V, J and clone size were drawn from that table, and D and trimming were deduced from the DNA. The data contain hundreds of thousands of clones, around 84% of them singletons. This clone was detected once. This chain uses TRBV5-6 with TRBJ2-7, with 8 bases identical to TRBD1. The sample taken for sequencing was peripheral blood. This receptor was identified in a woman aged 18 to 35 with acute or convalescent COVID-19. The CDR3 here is CASSFSGQGLYEQYF. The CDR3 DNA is TGTGCCAGCAGCTTTTCCGGACAGGGCCTCTACGAGCAGTACTTC.